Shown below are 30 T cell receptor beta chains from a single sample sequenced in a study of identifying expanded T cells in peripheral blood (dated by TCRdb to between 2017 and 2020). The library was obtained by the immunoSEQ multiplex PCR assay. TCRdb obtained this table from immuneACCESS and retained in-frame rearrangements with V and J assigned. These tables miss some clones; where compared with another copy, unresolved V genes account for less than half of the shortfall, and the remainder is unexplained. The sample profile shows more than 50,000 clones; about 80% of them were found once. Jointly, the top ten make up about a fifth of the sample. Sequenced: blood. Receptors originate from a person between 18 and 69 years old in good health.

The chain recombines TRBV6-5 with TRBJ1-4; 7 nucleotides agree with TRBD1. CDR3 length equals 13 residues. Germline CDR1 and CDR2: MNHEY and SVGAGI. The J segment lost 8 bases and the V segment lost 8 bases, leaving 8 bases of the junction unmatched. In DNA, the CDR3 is TGTGCCAGCGCGACAGGGTGGATGGAAAAACTGTTTTTT. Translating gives CASATGWMEKLFF.

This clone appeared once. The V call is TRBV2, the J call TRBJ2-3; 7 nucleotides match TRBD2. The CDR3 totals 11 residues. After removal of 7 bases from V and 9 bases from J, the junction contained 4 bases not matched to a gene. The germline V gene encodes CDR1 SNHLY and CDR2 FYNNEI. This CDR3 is CASTLAVTQYF. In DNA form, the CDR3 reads TGTGCCAGCACTCTAGCGGTAACGCAGTATTTT.

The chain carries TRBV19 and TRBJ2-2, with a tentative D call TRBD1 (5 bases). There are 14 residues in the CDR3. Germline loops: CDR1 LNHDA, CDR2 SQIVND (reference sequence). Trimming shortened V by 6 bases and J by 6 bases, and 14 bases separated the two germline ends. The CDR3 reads CASSLNRSPGELFF. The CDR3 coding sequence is TGTGCCAGTAGCCTGAACAGGTCGCCCGGGGAGCTGTTTTTT.

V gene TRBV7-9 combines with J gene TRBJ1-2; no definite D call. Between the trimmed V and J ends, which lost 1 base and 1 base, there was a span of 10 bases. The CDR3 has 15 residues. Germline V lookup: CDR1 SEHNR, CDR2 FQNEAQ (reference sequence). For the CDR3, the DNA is TGTGCCAGCAGCTTAGGGAAGGGCTATAACTATGGCTACACCTTC. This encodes CASSLGKGYNYGYTF.

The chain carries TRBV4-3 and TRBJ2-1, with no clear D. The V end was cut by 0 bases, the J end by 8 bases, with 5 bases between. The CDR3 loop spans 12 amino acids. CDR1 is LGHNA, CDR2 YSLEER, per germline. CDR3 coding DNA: TGCGCCAGCAGCCAAGAAACGGATGAGCAGTTCTTC. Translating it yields CASSQETDEQFF.

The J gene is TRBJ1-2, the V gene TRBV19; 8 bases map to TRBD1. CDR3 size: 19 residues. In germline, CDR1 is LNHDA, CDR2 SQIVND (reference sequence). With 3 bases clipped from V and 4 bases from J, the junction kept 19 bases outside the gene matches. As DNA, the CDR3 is TGTGCCAGTAGTATGGTGGGGGACAGGATAGCCCGGAGGGGCTATGGCTACACCTTC. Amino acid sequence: CASSMVGDRIARRGYGYTF.

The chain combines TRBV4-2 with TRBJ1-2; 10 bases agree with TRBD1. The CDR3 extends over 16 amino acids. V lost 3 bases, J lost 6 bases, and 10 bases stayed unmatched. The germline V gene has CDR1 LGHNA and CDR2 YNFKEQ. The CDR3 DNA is TGTGCCAGCAGCCATGGAGGACAGGGGGTGGTTGATGGCTACACCTTC. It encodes CASSHGGQGVVDGYTF.

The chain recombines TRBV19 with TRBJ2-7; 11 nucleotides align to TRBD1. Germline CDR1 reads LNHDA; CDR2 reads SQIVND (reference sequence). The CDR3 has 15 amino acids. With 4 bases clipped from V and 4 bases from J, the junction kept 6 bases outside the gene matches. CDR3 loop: CASSTGQGAKYEQYF. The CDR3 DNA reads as TGTGCCAGTAGTACCGGACAGGGGGCGAAATACGAGCAGTACTTC.

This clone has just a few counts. The CDR3 sequence is CAWSTSYTKNEQFF. The CDR3 region has the DNA TGTGCCTGGTCGACTAGCTACACTAAAAATGAGCAGTTCTTC. The rearrangement uses TRBV30 and TRBJ2-1, with TRBD2 matching 7 bases. V lost 5 bases, J lost 7 bases, and 11 bases stayed unmatched. The CDR3 runs 14 residues. Germline V gene data show CDR1 as GTSNPN and CDR2 as SVGIG (reference sequence).

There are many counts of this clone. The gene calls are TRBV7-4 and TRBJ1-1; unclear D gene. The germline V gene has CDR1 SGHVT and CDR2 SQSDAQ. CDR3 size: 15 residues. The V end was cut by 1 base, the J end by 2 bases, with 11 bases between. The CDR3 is CASSLVPGANTEAFF. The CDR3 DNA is TGTGCCAGCAGCTTAGTCCCCGGAGCCAACACTGAAGCTTTCTTT.

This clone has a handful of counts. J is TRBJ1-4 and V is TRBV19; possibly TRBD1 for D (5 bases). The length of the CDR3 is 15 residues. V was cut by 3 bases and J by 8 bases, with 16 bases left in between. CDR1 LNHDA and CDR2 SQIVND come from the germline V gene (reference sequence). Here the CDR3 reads CASSIYGTVEEKLFF. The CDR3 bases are TGTGCCAGTAGTATTTATGGGACCGTCGAAGAAAAACTGTTTTTT.

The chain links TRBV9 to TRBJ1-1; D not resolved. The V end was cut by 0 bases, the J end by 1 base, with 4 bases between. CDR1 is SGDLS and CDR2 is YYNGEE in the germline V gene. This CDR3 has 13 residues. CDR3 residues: CASSVGKNTEAFF. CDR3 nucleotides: TGTGCCAGCAGCGTAGGGAAGAACACTGAAGCTTTCTTT.

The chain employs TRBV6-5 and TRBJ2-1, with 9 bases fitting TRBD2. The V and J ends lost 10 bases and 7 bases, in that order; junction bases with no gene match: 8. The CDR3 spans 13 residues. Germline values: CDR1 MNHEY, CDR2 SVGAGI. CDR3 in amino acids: CATRTSVRNEQFF. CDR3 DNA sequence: TGTGCCACCCGGACTAGCGTCAGGAATGAGCAGTTCTTC.

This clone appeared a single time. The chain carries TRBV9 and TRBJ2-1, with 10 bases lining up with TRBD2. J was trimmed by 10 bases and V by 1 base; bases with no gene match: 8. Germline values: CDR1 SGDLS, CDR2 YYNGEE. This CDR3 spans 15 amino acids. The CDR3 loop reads CASSVSGSGGNEQFF. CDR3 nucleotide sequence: TGTGCCAGCAGCGTAAGTGGTAGCGGGGGGAACGAGCAGTTCTTC.

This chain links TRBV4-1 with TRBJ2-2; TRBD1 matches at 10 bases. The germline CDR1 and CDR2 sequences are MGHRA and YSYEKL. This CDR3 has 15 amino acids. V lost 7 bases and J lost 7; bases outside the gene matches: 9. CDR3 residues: CASKTGTGANGELFF. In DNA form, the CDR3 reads TGCGCCAGCAAAACCGGGACAGGGGCGAACGGGGAGCTGTTTTTT.

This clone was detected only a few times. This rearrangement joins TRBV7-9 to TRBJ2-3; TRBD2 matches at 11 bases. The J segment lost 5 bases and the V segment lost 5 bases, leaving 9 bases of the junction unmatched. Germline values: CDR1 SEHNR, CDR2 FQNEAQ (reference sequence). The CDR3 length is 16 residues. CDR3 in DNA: TGTGCCAGCAGCACCTATAGCGGGAGGGCCCAAGATACGCAGTATTTT. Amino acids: CASSTYSGRAQDTQYF.

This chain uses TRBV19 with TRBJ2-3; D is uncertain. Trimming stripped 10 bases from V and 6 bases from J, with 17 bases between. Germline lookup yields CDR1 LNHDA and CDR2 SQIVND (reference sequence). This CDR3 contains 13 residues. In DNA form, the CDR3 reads TGTGCCATCTCGTACCGAAACGGGGATACGCAGTATTTT. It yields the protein CAISYRNGDTQYF.

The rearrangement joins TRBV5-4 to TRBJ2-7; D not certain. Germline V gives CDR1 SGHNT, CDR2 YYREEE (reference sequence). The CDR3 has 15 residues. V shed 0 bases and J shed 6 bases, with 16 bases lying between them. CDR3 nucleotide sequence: TGTGCCAGCAGCTTGGCGCAGGTCCCCCTCTCCGAGCAGTACTTC. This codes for CASSLAQVPLSEQYF.

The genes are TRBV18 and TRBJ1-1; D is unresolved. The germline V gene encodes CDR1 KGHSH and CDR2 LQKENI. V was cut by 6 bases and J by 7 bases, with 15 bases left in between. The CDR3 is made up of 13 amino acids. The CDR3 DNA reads TGTGCCAGCTCCCCCGGAAGTCAAAGTGAAGCTTTCTTT. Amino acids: CASSPGSQSEAFF.

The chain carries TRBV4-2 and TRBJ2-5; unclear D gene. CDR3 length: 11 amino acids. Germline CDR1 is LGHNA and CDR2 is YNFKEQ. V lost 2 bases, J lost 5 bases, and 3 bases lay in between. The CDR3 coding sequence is TGTGCCAGCAGCCAATCGGAGACCCAGTACTTC. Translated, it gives CASSQSETQYF.

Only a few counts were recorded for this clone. In DNA form, the CDR3 reads TGTGCCTGGAGTCCCGGACAGGGGGTAGCGGATACGCAGTATTTT. It is translated as CAWSPGQGVADTQYF. The genes are TRBV30 and TRBJ2-3; 10 bases are shared with TRBD1. This CDR3 comprises 15 residues. V shed 2 bases, J shed 6 bases, and the junction held 8 bases outside the gene matches. CDR1 is GTSNPN and CDR2 is SVGIG in the germline V gene (reference sequence).

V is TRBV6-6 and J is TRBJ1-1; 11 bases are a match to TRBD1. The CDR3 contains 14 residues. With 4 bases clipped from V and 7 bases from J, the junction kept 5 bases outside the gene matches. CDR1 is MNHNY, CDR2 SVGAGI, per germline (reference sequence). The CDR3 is CASSSRTGGNEAFF. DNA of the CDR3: TGTGCCAGCAGTTCGAGGACAGGGGGCAATGAAGCTTTCTTT.

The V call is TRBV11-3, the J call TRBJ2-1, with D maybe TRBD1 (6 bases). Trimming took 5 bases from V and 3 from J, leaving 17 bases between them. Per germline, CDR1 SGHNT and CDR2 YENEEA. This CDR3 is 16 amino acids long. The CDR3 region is CASSPRRRGGYNEQFF. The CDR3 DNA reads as TGTGCCAGCAGCCCAAGAAGGAGAGGGGGCTACAATGAGCAGTTCTTC. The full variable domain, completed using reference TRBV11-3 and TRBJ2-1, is EAGVVQSPRYKIIEKKQPVAFWCNPISGHNTLYWYLQNLGQGPELLIRYENEEAVDDSQLPKDRFSAERLKGVDSTLKIQPAELGDSAVYLCASSPRRRGGYNEQFFGPGTRLTVL.

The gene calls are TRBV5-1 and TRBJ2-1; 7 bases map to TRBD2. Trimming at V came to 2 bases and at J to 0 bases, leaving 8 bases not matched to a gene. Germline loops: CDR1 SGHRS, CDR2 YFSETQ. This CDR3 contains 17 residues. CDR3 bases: TGCGCCAGCAGCTTATCGAGCGGGATTGCCTCCTACAATGAGCAGTTCTTC. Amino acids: CASSLSSGIASYNEQFF. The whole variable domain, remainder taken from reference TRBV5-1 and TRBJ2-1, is KAGVTQTPRYLIKTRGQQVTLSCSPISGHRSVSWYQQTPGQGLQFLFEYFSETQRNKGNFPGRFSGRQFSNSRSEMNVSTLELGDSALYLCASSLSSGIASYNEQFFGPGTRLTVL.

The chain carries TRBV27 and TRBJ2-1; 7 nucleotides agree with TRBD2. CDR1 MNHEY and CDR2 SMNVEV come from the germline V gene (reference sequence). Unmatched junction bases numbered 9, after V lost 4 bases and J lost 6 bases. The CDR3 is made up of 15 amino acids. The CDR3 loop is CASSWGRGPRNEQFF. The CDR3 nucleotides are TGTGCCAGCAGTTGGGGGAGGGGCCCCCGCAATGAGCAGTTCTTC.

The CDR3 DNA follows: TGTGCCAGCTCACTGACTAGCGGGGGGGCCTACAATGAGCAGTTCTTC. Its protein is CASSLTSGGAYNEQFF. This sequence joins TRBV18 and TRBJ2-1; 14 bases map to TRBD2. The CDR3 is made up of 16 amino acids. V shed 4 bases and J 2 bases; nucleotides not matched to a gene: 1. Per germline, CDR1 KGHSH and CDR2 LQKENI.

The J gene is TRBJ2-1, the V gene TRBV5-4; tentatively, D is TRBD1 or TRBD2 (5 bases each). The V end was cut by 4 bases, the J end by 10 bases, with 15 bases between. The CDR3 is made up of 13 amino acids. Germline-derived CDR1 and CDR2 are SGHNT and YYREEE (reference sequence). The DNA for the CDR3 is TGTGCCAGCAGCCCGGGACGTCTGGAGGAGCAGTTCTTC. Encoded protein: CASSPGRLEEQFF.

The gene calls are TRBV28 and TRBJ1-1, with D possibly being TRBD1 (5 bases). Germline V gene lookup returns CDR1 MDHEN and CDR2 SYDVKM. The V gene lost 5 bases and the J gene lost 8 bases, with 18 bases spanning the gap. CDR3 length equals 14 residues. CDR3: CASSTPDSFSEAFF. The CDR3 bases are TGTGCCAGCAGTACCCCCGACAGCTTTAGCGAAGCTTTCTTT.

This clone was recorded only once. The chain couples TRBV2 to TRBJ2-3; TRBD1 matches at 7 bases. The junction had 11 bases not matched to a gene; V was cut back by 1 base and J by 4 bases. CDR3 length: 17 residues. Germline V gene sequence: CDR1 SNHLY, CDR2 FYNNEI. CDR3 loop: CASSEGPGQLGSDTQYF. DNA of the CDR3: TGTGCCAGCAGTGAAGGGCCGGGACAGCTTGGGTCAGATACGCAGTATTTT.

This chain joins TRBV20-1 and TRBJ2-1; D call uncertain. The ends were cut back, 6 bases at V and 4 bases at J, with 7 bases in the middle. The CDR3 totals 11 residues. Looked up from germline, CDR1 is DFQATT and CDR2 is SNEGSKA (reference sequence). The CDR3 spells CSAYRYNEQFF. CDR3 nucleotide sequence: TGCAGTGCGTACAGATACAATGAGCAGTTCTTC.